This T cell receptor (beta chain) was sequenced during a study of T-cell memory formation after mild COVID-19. Looking at the study overall: TCR clusters were largely donor specific. Study-level results: Some clones that responded turned up in pre-infection memory, which suggests that cross-reactive memory joined in. Researchers could not confirm that second-wave clones peaking on day 37 targeted SARS-CoV-2.

This clonotype was seen many times. Its antigen remains unknown. The TCR alpha and TCR beta cDNA libraries, bearing sample barcodes and UMIs, were generated by 5'RACE using constant-segment primers. One entry per CDR3 protein, called by TCRdb with MiXCR from the 5' RACE reads. Of 350,000 to 400,000 distinct CDR3 sequences in the sample, around 21% are singletons; the top ten hold about an eighth. CDR1 is SGHVS and CDR2 is FNYEAQ in the germline V gene. V gave up 2 bases and J gave up 3 bases, with 16 bases separating them. The CDR3 consists of 16 residues. The TCR was taken from an adult woman who had mild COVID-19 (a few samples of this study predate the infection). Cell type and time point are not known. The chain carries TRBV7-6 and TRBJ1-1; a weak D match, TRBD1 (5 bases). Sequenced input: PBMCs or a T cell subset sorted from them (not recorded which). This CDR3 reads CASSLSIGAVYTEAFF. The CDR3 DNA reads as TGTGCCAGCAGCTTAAGTATAGGGGCGGTGTACACTGAAGCTTTCTTT.